These 19 T cell receptor beta chains share one sample of origin, sequenced in a study of T cells in Graves' hyperthyroidism and ophthalmopathy. Amplified regions were TCR beta CDR3 sequences from RNA transcripts. A set of HTBI primers served as the primers for a first-round RT-PCR of the TCR CDR3. One entry per CDR3 protein, called by TCRdb with MiXCR from the multiplex PCR reads. The sample holds about 660,000 distinct CDR3 sequences, roughly 46% seen once. Specimen: peripheral blood or thyroid tissue (not recorded which). The receptors here all came from an adult man with Graves' disease, either hyperthyroidism or ophthalmopathy (not recorded which).

This chain connects TRBV7-9 to TRBJ1-3; D is unresolved. The CDR3 has 15 amino acids. The V gene lost 3 bases and the J gene lost 2 bases, with 11 bases spanning the gap. Germline CDR1 SEHNR, CDR2 FQNEAQ (reference sequence). CDR3 sequence reads: CASSFGEGAGNTIYF. DNA of the CDR3: TGTGCCAGCAGCTTTGGTGAGGGAGCTGGAAACACCATATATTTT.

This clonotype has more than one count but fewer than ten. Germline and junction disagree at one end, which may indicate a read error. The CDR3 loop is CASRDTANYGYTF. The CDR3 DNA reads TGTGCCAGCAGGGACACCGCTAACTACGGCTACACCTTC. The gene calls are TRBV6-4 and TRBJ1-2, with a tentative D call TRBD1 (5 bases). Germline V gene sequence: CDR1 MRHNA, CDR2 SNTAGT. The CDR3 has 13 residues.

This clonotype was detected only a few times. This chain joins TRBV6-6 and TRBJ1-3, with D perhaps TRBD1 (5 bases). CDR1 is MNHNY, CDR2 SVGAGI, per germline (reference sequence). The CDR3 is 13 amino acids. With 6 bases removed from V and 3 bases from J, the gap between germline ends came to 9 bases. The CDR3 here is CASSPGLGNTIYF. As DNA, the CDR3 is TGTGCCAGCAGCCCGGGACTTGGAAACACCATATATTTT.

There are a few counts of this clonotype. The chain links TRBV5-1 to TRBJ1-5; D not certain. CDR1 is SGHRS, CDR2 YFSETQ, per germline. The germline V and J ends were trimmed by 0 bases and 0 bases, with 7 bases remaining between them. The CDR3 runs to 15 residues. CDR3 DNA: TGCGCCAGCAGCTTGGACGGAATTAGCAATCAGCCCCAGCATTTT. Translation: CASSLDGISNQPQHF.

The gene calls are TRBV9 and TRBJ1-5, with a tentative D call TRBD1 (6 bases). Germline V lookup: CDR1 SGDLS, CDR2 YYNGEE. The CDR3 loop spans 17 amino acids. Trimming pared 0 bases from V and 5 bases from J, leaving 18 bases between. The CDR3 sequence is CASSVAMGAAEHQPQHF. CDR3 sequence (DNA): TGTGCCAGCAGCGTAGCAATGGGGGCCGCTGAACATCAGCCCCAGCATTTT.

This chain links TRBV13 with TRBJ2-7; D could derive from TRBD1 or TRBD2 (5 bases each). Trimming pared 3 bases from V and 3 bases from J, leaving 12 bases between. The CDR3 extends over 14 amino acids. The germline V gene has CDR1 PRHDT and CDR2 FYEKMQ (reference sequence). In nucleotides, the CDR3 is TGTGCCAGCAGCTTCCTCGGGGACCACTACGAGCAGTACTTC. Protein sequence: CASSFLGDHYEQYF.

At least ten counts were recorded for this clonotype. The chain recombines TRBV29-1 with TRBJ1-2; 9 bases line up with TRBD1. Germline trimming cut 5 bases from V and 4 bases from J; bases unmatched to any gene: 8. The length of the CDR3 is 14 residues. CDR1 is SQVTM, CDR2 ANQGSEA, per germline. CDR3 nucleotide sequence: TGCAGCGTTCCGGGACAGGGAGTGCGCTATGGCTACACCTTC. It is translated as CSVPGQGVRYGYTF.

The chain recombines TRBV4-2 with TRBJ2-5; perhaps TRBD1 as D (5 bases). V was cut by 0 bases and J by 9 bases, with 8 bases left in between. This CDR3 has 12 residues. Germline CDR1 reads LGHNA; CDR2 reads YNFKEQ. CDR3 loop: CASSQDQGAQYF. The CDR3 DNA reads TGTGCCAGCAGCCAAGATCAAGGGGCCCAGTACTTC.

The chain couples TRBV4-1 to TRBJ2-7, with 12 nucleotides matching TRBD2. CDR3 length equals 19 residues. Trimming removed 0 bases from V and 1 base from J; junction bases left unmatched: 10. CDR1 is MGHRA and CDR2 is YSYEKL in the germline V gene. The CDR3 DNA reads as TGCGCCAGCAGCCAAGATCGTTTTGGGACTAGCGGGTCATCCTACGAGCAGTACTTC. Residues: CASSQDRFGTSGSSYEQYF.

The rearrangement uses TRBV11-1 and TRBJ1-1, with TRBD1 matching 7 bases. Losses at the gene ends were 6 bases for V and 7 bases for J; bases not matched to a gene: 11. The CDR3 totals 14 residues. Germline V gene sequence: CDR1 SGHAT, CDR2 FQDESV (reference sequence). In DNA, the CDR3 is TGTGCCAGCAGTTTGACAGTCCAGGGGGTTGAAGCTTTCTTT. Protein product: CASSLTVQGVEAFF.

The table lists this clonotype with a few counts. The J gene is TRBJ1-3, the V gene TRBV29-1; D might be TRBD1 (5 bases). Germline V gives CDR1 SQVTM, CDR2 ANQGSEA. The CDR3 contains 13 residues. V was trimmed by 3 bases and J by 3 bases, leaving 9 bases between them. The CDR3 is CSVDMGGGNTIYF. The CDR3 nucleotides are TGCAGCGTTGATATGGGGGGTGGAAACACCATATATTTT.

The rearrangement joins TRBV7-2 to TRBJ1-3, with D unresolved. Germline loops: CDR1 SGHTA, CDR2 FQGNSA. The CDR3 has 13 residues. V gave up 1 base and J gave up 4 bases, with 5 bases separating them. The CDR3 loop is CASSLEQGNTIYF. The CDR3 DNA sequence: TGTGCCAGCAGCTTAGAGCAGGGAAACACCATATATTTT.

The V and J genes are TRBV7-8 and TRBJ1-2, with D possibly being TRBD1 (6 bases). Germline V gives CDR1 SGHVS, CDR2 FQNEAQ. V lost 5 bases to trimming and J lost 0 bases, with 10 bases between them. The CDR3 contains 14 residues. CDR3 residues: CASSATGTNYGYTF. CDR3 coding DNA: TGTGCCAGCAGCGCAACAGGGACTAACTATGGCTACACCTTC.

V is TRBV20-1 and J is TRBJ2-5; D not resolved. Between the trimmed V and J ends, which lost 0 bases and 6 bases, there was a span of 14 bases. The CDR3 extends over 14 amino acids. Germline V gene lookup returns CDR1 DFQATT and CDR2 SNEGSKA (reference sequence). In nucleotides, the CDR3 is TGCAGTGCTAGAGACCCCTCGAGCCGAAAGACCCAGTACTTC. It yields the protein CSARDPSSRKTQYF.

On this clonotype: A read error may produce the germline difference seen at one junction end. This rearrangement joins TRBV7-8 to TRBJ1-5; no firm D call. Germline-derived CDR1 and CDR2 are SGHVS and FQNEAQ. The CDR3 has 15 amino acids. CDR3 nucleotide sequence: TGTGCCAGCAGCTTGCTCGGGTTTGACAATCAGCCCGAGCATTTT. Translation gives CASSLLGFDNQPEHF.

This clonotype was seen a few times. The V gene is TRBV12-3 or TRBV12-4, the J gene TRBJ1-2; D ambiguous. V was trimmed by 6 bases and J by 4 bases, leaving 12 bases between them. CDR3 length equals 13 residues. CDR3 nucleotides: TGTGCCAGCAGCCACGACACCACCTATGGCTACACCTTC. Translation: CASSHDTTYGYTF.

Regarding this clonotype: A much bigger clone sits one base away, suggesting this may be a read error. The chain carries TRBV19 and TRBJ1-5, with a possible D match to TRBD1 (6 bases). Germline values: CDR1 LNHDA, CDR2 SQIVND (reference sequence). The CDR3 has 13 residues. Between the trimmed V and J ends, which lost 7 bases and 9 bases, there was a span of 16 bases. The CDR3 DNA reads as TGTGCCAGTAACAGGGAGCGATATCGGCCCCAGCATTTT. This gives the protein CASNRERYRPQHF.

This clonotype has a count of ten or more. This chain joins TRBV15 and TRBJ2-5; no firm D call. Trimming left V 0 bases short and J 2 bases short, with 10 bases between. The CDR3 consists of 15 residues. Germline-derived CDR1 and CDR2 are LNHNV and YYDKDF (reference sequence). In nucleotides, the CDR3 is TGTGCCACCAGCAGAGACAGACTGGCACAAGAGACCCAGTACTTC. Encoded protein: CATSRDRLAQETQYF.

This sequence joins TRBV6-1 and TRBJ1-1, with unresolved D. V was shortened by 0 bases and J by 1 base, with 6 bases between the two germline ends. CDR3 length: 14 residues. Looked up from germline, CDR1 is MNHNS and CDR2 is SASEGT. CDR3 nucleotides: TGTGCCAGCAGTGAAGCCGATAGGAACACTGAAGCTTTCTTT. Protein sequence: CASSEADRNTEAFF.